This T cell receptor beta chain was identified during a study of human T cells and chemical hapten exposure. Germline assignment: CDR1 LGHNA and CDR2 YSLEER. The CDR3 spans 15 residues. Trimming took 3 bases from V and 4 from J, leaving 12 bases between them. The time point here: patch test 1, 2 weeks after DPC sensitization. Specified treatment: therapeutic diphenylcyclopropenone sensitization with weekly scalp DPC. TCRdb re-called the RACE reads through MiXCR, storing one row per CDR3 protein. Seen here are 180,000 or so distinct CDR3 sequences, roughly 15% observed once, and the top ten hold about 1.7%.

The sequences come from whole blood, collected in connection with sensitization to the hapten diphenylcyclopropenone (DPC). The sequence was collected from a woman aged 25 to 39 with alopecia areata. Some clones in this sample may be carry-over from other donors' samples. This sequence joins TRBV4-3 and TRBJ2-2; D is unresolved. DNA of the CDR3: TGCGCCAGCAGCCAGGATTGGGGTATCACCGGGGAGCTGTTTTTT. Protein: CASSQDWGITGELFF.